The 14 T cell receptor beta chains listed next were all sequenced from one sample in a study of OX40 agonist ivuxolimab in advanced cancers. Method: immunoSEQ multiplex PCR; TCRdb's copy keeps in-frame clones and lacks some. The table includes approximately 100,000 clones, about 84% detected once. The material sequenced was CD4+ or CD8+ T cells sorted from blood, taken in a trial of the OX40 agonist ivuxolimab. The receptors derive from an adult with an advanced solid tumor such as melanoma, head and neck, liver or kidney cancer.

This clone turned up a few times. The chain recombines TRBV21-1 with TRBJ2-7; the table's D call, TRBD2, was not checked against the DNA. TRBV21-1 is termed a pseudogene. The CDR3 has 19 amino acids. The DNA of the CDR3 is TGTGCCAGCAGCATGGACTCCCAATGGGTAGCGGGAGATTGCTACGAGCAGTACTTC. Translating it yields CASSMDSQWVAGDCYEQYF.

The chain links TRBV2 to TRBJ2-2; TRBD1 matches 8 bases. Germline CDR1 SNHLY, CDR2 FYNNEI. The length of the CDR3 is 15 residues. V lost 6 bases to trimming and J lost 4 bases; unmatched junction nucleotides: 7. The DNA for the CDR3 is TGTGCCAGCAGCCCGTACAGGGGGAGCACCGGGGAGCTGTTTTTT. As protein: CASSPYRGSTGELFF.

This chain connects TRBV4-1 to TRBJ1-2, with D unresolved. V was pared by 1 base and J by 4 bases, with 10 bases between. Germline lookup yields CDR1 MGHRA and CDR2 YSYEKL. This CDR3 region has 14 residues. CDR3 region: CASSQAGLAYGYTF. The CDR3 DNA follows: TGCGCCAGCAGCCAAGCGGGGTTGGCCTATGGCTACACCTTC.

The rearrangement links TRBV7-3 to TRBJ1-4; D uncertain. Germline CDR1 reads SGHTA; CDR2 reads FQGTGA. The CDR3 consists of 10 residues. Trimming shortened V by 5 bases and J by 7 bases, and 2 bases separated the two germline ends. CDR3 sequence: CASSREKLFF. In nucleotides, the CDR3 is TGTGCCAGCAGCCGTGAAAAACTGTTTTTT. The entire variable domain, with the rest obtained from reference TRBV7-3 and TRBJ1-4, is as follows: GAGVSQTPSNKVTEKGKYVELRCDPISGHTALYWYRQSLGQGPEFLIYFQGTGAADDSGLPNDRFFAVRPEGSVSTLKIQRTERGDSAVYLCASSREKLFFGSGTQLSVL.

This rearrangement joins TRBV7-9 to TRBJ1-1, with D hard to call. The CDR3 runs 13 residues. CDR1 and CDR2 (germline): SEHNR, FQNEAQ (reference sequence). Trimming left V 3 bases short and J 3 bases short, with 8 bases between. The CDR3 loop reads CASSLDPDTEAFF. For the CDR3, the DNA is TGTGCCAGCAGCTTGGACCCGGACACTGAAGCTTTCTTT.

This clone was picked up a small number of times. This sequence joins TRBV5-8 and TRBJ1-1, with D possibly TRBD1 on 5 matching bases. The CDR3 runs to 13 residues. V was trimmed by 0 bases and J by 4 bases, leaving 7 bases between them. Germline V gives CDR1 SGHTS, CDR2 YDEGEE. CDR3 sequence: CASSLGRATEAFF. The CDR3 DNA reads as TGTGCCAGCAGCTTGGGCAGGGCCACTGAAGCTTTCTTT.

The chain carries TRBV6-1 and TRBJ1-2, with no clear D. CDR1 and CDR2 (germline): MNHNS, SASEGT. Trimming removed 10 bases at V and 2 bases at J, with 17 bases between. CDR3 length: 14 residues. CDR3 nucleotides: TGTGCCATCCGGCCCCTCTCGTGGAACTATGGCTACACCTTC. It yields the protein CAIRPLSWNYGYTF.

The CDR3 nucleotides read TGCGCCAGCAGCCAGGCCTGGGGGACAGGCAGCGAGCAGTACTTC. This translates into CASSQAWGTGSEQYF. The chain joins TRBV4-3 to TRBJ2-7; 8 bases are a match to TRBD1. The V gene end was trimmed by 3 bases and the J gene end by 6 bases; junction bases not matched to a gene: 10. Looked up from germline, CDR1 is LGHNA and CDR2 is YSLEER. The CDR3 sequence is 15 residues long.

This rearrangement joins TRBV15 to TRBJ1-1; D remains unclear. CDR1 is LNHNV and CDR2 is YYDKDF in the germline V gene (reference sequence). V lost 3 bases to trimming and J lost 4 bases, with 12 bases between them. There are 14 residues in the CDR3. The CDR3 sequence: CATSSSVVGTEAFF. CDR3 nucleotides: TGTGCCACCAGCAGCAGTGTAGTAGGCACTGAAGCTTTCTTT.

There are a few counts of this clone. The J gene is TRBJ1-6, the V gene TRBV2; TRBD1 might be the D (5 bases). CDR1 is SNHLY and CDR2 is FYNNEI in the germline V gene. V gave up 5 bases and J gave up 5 bases, with 7 bases separating them. This CDR3 spans 13 amino acids. As DNA, the CDR3 is TGTGCCAGCAGTCCAGGGAATAATTCACCCCTCCACTTT. Translating gives CASSPGNNSPLHF.

A few counts support this clone. The genes are TRBV7-3 and TRBJ2-7; D is ambiguous. CDR3 length equals 16 residues. Germline CDR1 SGHTA, CDR2 FQGTGA. V was cut by 5 bases and J by 3 bases, with 20 bases left in between. The DNA for the CDR3 is TGTGCCAGCAGCCCCCTTTATCCCAGTGGCTTCTACGAGCAGTACTTC. This sequence encodes CASSPLYPSGFYEQYF. Combining the CDR3 with reference TRBV7-3 and TRBJ2-7 gives the whole variable domain GAGVSQTPSNKVTEKGKYVELRCDPISGHTALYWYRQSLGQGPEFLIYFQGTGAADDSGLPNDRFFAVRPEGSVSTLKIQRTERGDSAVYLCASSPLYPSGFYEQYFGPGTRLTVT.

CDR3 DNA sequence: TGTGCCGCGCGGGGCGATGGAAACACCATATATTTT. It is translated as CAARGDGNTIYF. The rearrangement links TRBV2 to TRBJ1-3; D is perhaps TRBD1 (5 bases). V was cut by 11 bases and J by 3 bases, with 11 bases left in between. Germline CDR1 SNHLY, CDR2 FYNNEI. The CDR3 runs to 12 residues.

The rearrangement joins TRBV19 to TRBJ1-1; D gene unclear. Per germline, CDR1 LNHDA and CDR2 SQIVND (reference sequence). The V end lost 3 bases, the J end lost 5 bases, and 13 bases lay between the germline ends. The CDR3 consists of 14 residues. CDR3 amino acids: CASSIAASGTEAFF. In DNA, the CDR3 is TGTGCCAGTAGTATCGCGGCTTCCGGGACTGAAGCTTTCTTT. Supplemented by reference TRBV19 and TRBJ1-1, the full variable domain reads DGGITQSPKYLFRKEGQNVTLSCEQNLNHDAMYWYRQDPGQGLRLIYYSQIVNDFQKGDIAEGYSVSREKKESFPLTVTSAQKNPTAFYLCASSIAASGTEAFFGQGTRLTVV.

This rearrangement joins TRBV4-2 to TRBJ1-5; D remains ambiguous. V was clipped by 2 bases and J by 3 bases, with 14 bases between them. Germline-derived CDR1 and CDR2 are LGHNA and YNFKEQ. The CDR3 runs to 16 residues. CDR3 region: CASSQPEGGYNQPQHF. DNA of the CDR3: TGTGCCAGCAGCCAACCGGAGGGAGGGTACAATCAGCCCCAGCATTTT.